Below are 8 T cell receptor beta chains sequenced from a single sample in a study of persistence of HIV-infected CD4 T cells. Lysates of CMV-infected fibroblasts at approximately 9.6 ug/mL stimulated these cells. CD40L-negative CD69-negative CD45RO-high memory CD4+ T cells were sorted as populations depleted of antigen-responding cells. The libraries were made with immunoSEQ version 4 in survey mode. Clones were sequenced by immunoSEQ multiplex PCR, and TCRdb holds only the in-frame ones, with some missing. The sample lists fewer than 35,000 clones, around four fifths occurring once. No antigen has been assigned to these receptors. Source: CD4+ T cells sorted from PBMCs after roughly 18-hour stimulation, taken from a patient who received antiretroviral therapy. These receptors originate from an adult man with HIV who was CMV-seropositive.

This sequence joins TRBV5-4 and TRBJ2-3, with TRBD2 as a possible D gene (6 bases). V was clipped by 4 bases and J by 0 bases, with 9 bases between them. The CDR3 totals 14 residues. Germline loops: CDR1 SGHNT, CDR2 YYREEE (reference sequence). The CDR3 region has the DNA TGTGCCAGCAGCATCGGACTAAGCACAGATACGCAGTATTTT. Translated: CASSIGLSTDTQYF.

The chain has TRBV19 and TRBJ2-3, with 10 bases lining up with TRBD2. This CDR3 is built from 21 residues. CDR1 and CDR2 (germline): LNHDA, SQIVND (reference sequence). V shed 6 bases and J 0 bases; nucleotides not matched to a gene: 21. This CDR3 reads CASSYQRGLVAGGSSTDTQYF. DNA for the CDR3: TGTGCCAGTAGCTACCAACGGGGCTTGGTAGCGGGGGGCTCTAGCACAGATACGCAGTATTTT.

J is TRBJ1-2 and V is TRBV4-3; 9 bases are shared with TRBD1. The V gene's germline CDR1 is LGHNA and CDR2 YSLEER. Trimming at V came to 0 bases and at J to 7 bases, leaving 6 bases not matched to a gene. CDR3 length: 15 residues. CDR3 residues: CASSQDENRGLGYTF. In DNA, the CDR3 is TGCGCCAGCAGCCAAGATGAGAACAGGGGGCTTGGCTACACCTTC.

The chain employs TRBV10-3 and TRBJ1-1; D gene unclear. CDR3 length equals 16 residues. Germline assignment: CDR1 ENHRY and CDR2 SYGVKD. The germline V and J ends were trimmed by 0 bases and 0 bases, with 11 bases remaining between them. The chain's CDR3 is CAISESKGRVNTEAFF. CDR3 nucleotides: TGTGCCATCAGTGAGTCGAAGGGCAGAGTGAACACTGAAGCTTTCTTT.

This chain's CDR3 is CASTFSGARPNEQYF. Here the CDR3 DNA reads TGTGCCAGCACTTTTAGCGGGGCCCGACCGAACGAGCAGTACTTC. The V and J genes are TRBV7-2 and TRBJ2-7; 8 nucleotides align to TRBD2. The V segment lost 7 bases and the J segment 5 bases; nucleotides outside the gene matches: 13. The CDR3 spans 15 residues. Germline values: CDR1 SGHTA, CDR2 FQGNSA.

The CDR3: CASSPQGNSPLHF. The CDR3 coding sequence is TGTGCCAGCTCACCCCAAGGAAATTCACCCCTCCACTTT. V is TRBV18 and J is TRBJ1-6; unclear D gene. Trimming took off 3 bases at V and 7 bases at J, with 7 bases between the two ends. Germline V gives CDR1 KGHSH, CDR2 LQKENI. The CDR3 sequence is 13 residues long.

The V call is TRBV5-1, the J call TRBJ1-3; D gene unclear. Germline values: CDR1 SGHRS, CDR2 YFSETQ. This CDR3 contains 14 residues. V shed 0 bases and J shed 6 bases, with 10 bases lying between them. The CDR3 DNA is TGCGCCAGCAGCTTGGGGCAGTCAGAAAACACCATATATTTT. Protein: CASSLGQSENTIYF.

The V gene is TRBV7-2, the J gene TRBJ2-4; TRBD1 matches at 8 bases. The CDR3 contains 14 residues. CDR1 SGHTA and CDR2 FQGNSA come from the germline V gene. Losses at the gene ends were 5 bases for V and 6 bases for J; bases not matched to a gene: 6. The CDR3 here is CASSVGQAPNIQYF. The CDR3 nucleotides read TGTGCCAGCAGCGTGGGACAGGCACCAAACATTCAGTACTTC.